The TCR beta chain under discussion was sequenced for a study of T cell changes during pregnancy in multiple sclerosis. CDR1 SGHRS and CDR2 YFSETQ come from the germline V gene. This CDR3 contains 14 residues. Germline trimming cut 5 bases from V and 5 bases from J; bases unmatched to any gene: 5. Here immunoSEQ multiplex PCR was the method, and the copy in TCRdb shows in-frame clones only, minus some. The data contain about 83,000 clones, around 93% of them singletons. Here the sequenced sample was PBMCs, taken in the first trimester of pregnancy. The chain employs TRBV5-1 and TRBJ2-1; 9 positions match TRBD2. This TCR derives from a female donor in good health, serving as a control in a pregnancy study. Some clones in this sample may be carry-over from other donors' samples. The CDR3 sequence is CASSVAGVDNEQFF. The CDR3 region has the DNA TGCGCCAGCAGTGTAGCGGGAGTAGACAATGAGCAGTTCTTC.